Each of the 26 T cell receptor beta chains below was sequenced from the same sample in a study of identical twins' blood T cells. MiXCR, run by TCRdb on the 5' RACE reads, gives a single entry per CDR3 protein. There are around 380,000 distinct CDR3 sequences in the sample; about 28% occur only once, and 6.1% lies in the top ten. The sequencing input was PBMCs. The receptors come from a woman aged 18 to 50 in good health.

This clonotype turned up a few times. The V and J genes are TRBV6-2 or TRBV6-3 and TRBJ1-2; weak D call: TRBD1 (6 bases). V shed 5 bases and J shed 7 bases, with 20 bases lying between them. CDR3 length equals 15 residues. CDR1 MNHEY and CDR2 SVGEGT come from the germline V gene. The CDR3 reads CASSKGKMDRIGYTF. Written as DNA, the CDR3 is TGTGCCAGCAGTAAAGGGAAGATGGACAGAATTGGCTACACCTTC.

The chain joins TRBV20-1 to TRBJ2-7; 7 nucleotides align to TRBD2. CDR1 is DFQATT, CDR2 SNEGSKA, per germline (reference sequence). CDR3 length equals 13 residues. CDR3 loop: CSANSGSRYEQYF. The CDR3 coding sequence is TGCAGCGCAAATAGCGGGTCGCGCTACGAGCAGTACTTC.

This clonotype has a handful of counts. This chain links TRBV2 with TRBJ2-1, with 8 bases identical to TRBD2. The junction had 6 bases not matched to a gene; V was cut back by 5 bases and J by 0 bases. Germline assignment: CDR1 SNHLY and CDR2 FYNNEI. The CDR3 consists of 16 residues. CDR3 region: CASSLLAASSYNEQFF. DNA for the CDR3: TGTGCCAGCAGTTTACTAGCGGCTAGCTCCTACAATGAGCAGTTCTTC.

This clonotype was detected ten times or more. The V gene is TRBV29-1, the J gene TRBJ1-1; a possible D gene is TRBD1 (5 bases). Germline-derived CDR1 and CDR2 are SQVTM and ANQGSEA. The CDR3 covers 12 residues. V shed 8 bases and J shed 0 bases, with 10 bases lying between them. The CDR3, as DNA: TGCAGCTCGACGGGGGTGAACACTGAAGCTTTCTTT. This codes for CSSTGVNTEAFF.

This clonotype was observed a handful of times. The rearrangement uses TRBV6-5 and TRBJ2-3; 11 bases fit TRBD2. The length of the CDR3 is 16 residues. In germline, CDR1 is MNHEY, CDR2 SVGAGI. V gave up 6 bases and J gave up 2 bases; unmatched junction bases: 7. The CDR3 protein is CASRVRLAGYTDTQYF. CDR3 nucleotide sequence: TGTGCCAGCAGGGTTAGACTAGCGGGGTACACAGATACGCAGTATTTT.

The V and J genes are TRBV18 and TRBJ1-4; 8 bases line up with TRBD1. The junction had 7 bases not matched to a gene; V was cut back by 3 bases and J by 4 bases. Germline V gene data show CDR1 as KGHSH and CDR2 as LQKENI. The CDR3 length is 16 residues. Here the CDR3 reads CASSPLRTGNNEKLFF. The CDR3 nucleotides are TGTGCCAGCTCACCCCTGAGGACAGGGAATAATGAAAAACTGTTTTTT.

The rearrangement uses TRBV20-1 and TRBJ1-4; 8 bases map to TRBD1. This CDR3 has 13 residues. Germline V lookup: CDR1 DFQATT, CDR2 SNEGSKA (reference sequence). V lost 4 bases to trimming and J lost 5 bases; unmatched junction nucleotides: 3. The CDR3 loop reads CSATDRANEKLFF. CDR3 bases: TGCAGTGCTACGGACAGGGCGAATGAAAAACTGTTTTTT.

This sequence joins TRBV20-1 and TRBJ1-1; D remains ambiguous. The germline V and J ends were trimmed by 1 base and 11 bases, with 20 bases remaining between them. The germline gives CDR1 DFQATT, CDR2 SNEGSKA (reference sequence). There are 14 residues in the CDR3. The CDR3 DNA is TGCAGTGCTAGAGTGGAGGCGGCAAGCAGAATGGCTTTCTTT. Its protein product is CSARVEAASRMAFF.

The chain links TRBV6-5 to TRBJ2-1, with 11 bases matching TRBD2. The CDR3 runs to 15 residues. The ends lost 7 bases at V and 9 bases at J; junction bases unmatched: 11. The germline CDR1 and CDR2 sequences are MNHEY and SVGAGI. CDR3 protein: CASTPTSGRDSEQFF. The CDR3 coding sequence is TGTGCCAGCACCCCAACTAGCGGGAGAGATAGTGAGCAGTTCTTC.

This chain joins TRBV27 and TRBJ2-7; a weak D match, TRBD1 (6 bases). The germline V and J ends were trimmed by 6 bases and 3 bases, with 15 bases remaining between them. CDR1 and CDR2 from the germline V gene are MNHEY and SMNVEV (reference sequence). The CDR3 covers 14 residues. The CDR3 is CASRPTTGNYEQYF. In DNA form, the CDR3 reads TGTGCCAGCAGACCAACTACAGGGAACTACGAGCAGTACTTC.

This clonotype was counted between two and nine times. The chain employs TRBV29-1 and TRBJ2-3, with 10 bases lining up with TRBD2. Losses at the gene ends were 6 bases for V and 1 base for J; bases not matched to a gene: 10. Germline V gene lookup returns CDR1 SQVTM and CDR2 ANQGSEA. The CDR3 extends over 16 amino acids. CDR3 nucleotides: TGCAGCGTCGGCCATCTAGCGGGAGAAGGCACAGATACGCAGTATTTT. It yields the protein CSVGHLAGEGTDTQYF.

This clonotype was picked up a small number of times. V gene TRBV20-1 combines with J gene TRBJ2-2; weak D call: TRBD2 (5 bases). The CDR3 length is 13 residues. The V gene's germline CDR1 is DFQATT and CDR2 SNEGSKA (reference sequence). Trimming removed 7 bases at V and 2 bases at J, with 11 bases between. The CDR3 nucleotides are TGCAGTGGAGGGAGCACAAACACCGGGGAGCTGTTTTTT. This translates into CSGGSTNTGELFF.

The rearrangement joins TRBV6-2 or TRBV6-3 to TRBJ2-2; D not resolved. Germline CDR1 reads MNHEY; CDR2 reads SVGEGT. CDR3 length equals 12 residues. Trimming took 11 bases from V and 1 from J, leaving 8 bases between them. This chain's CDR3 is CAGGGNTGELFF. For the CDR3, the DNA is TGTGCCGGCGGTGGGAACACCGGGGAGCTGTTTTTT.

Here the CDR3 DNA reads TGCGCCAGCAGCCACAGGACAGGAGGCAAAAACATTCAGTACTTC. The encoded protein is CASSHRTGGKNIQYF. V usage is TRBV4-1 and J usage is TRBJ2-4; 7 bases are a match to TRBD1. The CDR3 has 15 residues. Per the germline V gene, CDR1 is MGHRA and CDR2 is YSYEKL. Trimming cost V 3 bases and J 3 bases; bases outside gene matches: 5.

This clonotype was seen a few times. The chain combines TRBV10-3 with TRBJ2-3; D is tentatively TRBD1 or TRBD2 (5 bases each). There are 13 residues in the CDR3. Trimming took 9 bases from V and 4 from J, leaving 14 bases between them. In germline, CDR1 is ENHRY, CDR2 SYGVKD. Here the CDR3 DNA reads TGTGCCATTCGACGGATGGGGGCAGATACGCAGTATTTT. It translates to CAIRRMGADTQYF.

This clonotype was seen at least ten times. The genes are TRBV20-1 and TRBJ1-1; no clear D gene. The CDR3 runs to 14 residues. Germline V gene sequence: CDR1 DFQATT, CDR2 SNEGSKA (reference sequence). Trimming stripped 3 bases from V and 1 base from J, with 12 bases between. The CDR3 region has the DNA TGCAGTGCTAGGTTGGCAGGATCGAACACTGAAGCTTTCTTT. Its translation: CSARLAGSNTEAFF.

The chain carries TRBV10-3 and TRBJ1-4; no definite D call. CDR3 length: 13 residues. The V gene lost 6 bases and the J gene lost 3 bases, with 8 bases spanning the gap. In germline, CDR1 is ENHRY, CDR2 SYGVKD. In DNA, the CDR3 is TGTGCCATCAGAGGTTCAGCTAATGAAAAACTGTTTTTT. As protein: CAIRGSANEKLFF.

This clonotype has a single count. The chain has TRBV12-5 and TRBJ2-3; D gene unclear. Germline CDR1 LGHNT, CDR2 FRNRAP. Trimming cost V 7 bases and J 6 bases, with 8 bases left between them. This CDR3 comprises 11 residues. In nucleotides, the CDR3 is TGTGCTAGTGCCCAGGCGGATACGCAGTATTTT. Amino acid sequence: CASAQADTQYF.

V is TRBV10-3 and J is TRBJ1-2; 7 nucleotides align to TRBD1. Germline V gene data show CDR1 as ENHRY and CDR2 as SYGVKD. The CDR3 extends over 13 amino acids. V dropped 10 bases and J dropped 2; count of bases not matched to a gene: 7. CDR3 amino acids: CATNSGQNYGYTF. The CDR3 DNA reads TGTGCCACCAACTCGGGACAGAACTATGGCTACACCTTC.

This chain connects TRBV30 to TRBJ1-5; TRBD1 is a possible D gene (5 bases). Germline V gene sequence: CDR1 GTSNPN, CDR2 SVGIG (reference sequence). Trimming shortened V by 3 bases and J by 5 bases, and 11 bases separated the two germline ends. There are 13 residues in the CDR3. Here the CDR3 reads CAWSRRGDQPQHF. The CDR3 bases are TGTGCCTGGAGCCGACGGGGGGATCAGCCCCAGCATTTT. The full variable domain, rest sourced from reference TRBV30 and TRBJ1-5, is SQTIHQWPATLVQPVGSPLSLECTVEGTSNPNLYWYRQAAGRGLQLLFYSVGIGQISSEVPQNLSASRPQDRQFILSSKKLLLSDSGFYLCAWSRRGDQPQHFGDGTRLSIL.

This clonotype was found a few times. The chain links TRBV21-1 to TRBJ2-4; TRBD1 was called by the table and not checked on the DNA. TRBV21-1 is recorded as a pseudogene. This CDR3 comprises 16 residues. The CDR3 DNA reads TGTGCCAGCAGCGCCCGGAACAGGGTAACCAAAAACATTCAGTACTTC. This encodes CASSARNRVTKNIQYF.

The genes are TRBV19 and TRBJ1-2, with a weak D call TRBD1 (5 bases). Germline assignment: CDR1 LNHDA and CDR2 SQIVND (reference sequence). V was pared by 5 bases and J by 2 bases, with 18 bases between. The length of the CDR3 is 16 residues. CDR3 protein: CASSLGASLGNYGYTF. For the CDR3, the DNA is TGTGCCAGTAGTCTCGGGGCTTCCCTAGGGAACTATGGCTACACCTTC. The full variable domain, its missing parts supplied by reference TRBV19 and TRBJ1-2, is DGGITQSPKYLFRKEGQNVTLSCEQNLNHDAMYWYRQDPGQGLRLIYYSQIVNDFQKGDIAEGYSVSREKKESFPLTVTSAQKNPTAFYLCASSLGASLGNYGYTFGSGTRLTVV.

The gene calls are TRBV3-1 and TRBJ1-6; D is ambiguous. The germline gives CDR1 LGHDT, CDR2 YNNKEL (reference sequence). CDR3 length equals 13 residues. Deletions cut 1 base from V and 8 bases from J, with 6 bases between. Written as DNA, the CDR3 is TGTGCCAGCAGCCAAGGAAAAGATTCACCCCTCCACTTT. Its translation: CASSQGKDSPLHF.

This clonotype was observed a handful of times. CDR3 in DNA: TGCAGTGCTAGCCCCGACAGGGTCCCATATAGCAATCAGCCCCAGCATTTT. Protein sequence: CSASPDRVPYSNQPQHF. The chain links TRBV20-1 to TRBJ1-5; TRBD1 agrees at 7 bases. This CDR3 is built from 17 residues. Per the germline V gene, CDR1 is DFQATT and CDR2 is SNEGSKA (reference sequence). J lost 0 bases, V lost 3 bases, and 11 bases had no gene match.

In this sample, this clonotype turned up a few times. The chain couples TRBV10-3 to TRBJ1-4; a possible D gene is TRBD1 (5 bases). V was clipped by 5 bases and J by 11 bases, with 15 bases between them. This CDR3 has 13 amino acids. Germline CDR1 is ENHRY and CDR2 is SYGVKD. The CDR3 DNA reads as TGTGCCATCAGTTCAGGGAATACGGATAAACTGTTTTTT. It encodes CAISSGNTDKLFF.

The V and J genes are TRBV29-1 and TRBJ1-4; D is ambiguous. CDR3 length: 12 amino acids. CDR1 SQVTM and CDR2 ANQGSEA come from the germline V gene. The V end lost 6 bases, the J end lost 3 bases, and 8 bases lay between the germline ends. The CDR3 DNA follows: TGCAGCGTGAAGAGCCCTAATGAAAAACTGTTTTTT. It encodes CSVKSPNEKLFF.